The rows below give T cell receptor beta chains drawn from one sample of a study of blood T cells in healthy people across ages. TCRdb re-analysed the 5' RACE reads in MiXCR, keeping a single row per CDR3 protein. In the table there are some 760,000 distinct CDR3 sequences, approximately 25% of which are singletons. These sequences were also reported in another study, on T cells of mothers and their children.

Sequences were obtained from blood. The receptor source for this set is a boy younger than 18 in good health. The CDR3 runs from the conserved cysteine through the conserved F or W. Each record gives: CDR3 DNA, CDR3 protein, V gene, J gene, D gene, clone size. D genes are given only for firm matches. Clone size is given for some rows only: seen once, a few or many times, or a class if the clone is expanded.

TGCGCCAGCAGCCAGGATAGACAGGGCGGCACTAATGAAAAACTGTTTTTT,CASSQDRQGGTNEKLFF,TRBV4-3,TRBJ1-4,TRBD1,.
TGTGCCAGCAGTGGACTGGGTCGGGATGAGCAGTTCTTC,CASSGLGRDEQFF,TRBV6-5,TRBJ2-1,.,few
TGTGCCACCAGCCAGGAACGGGACAGGGGGGAAAAACTGTTTTTT,CATSQERDRGEKLFF,TRBV15,TRBJ1-4,TRBD1,few
TGTGCCTGGAGTGTTATATTAAACACTGAAGCTTTCTTT,CAWSVILNTEAFF,TRBV30,TRBJ1-1,.,.
TGTGCCAGCAGTTTGGGACTAGCGGGAGTTATAGAGACCCAGTACTTC,CASSLGLAGVIETQYF,TRBV28,TRBJ2-5,TRBD2,.
TGCAGTGCTAGCAGGGGAGCCACTGAAGCTTTCTTT,CSASRGATEAFF,TRBV20-1,TRBJ1-1,.,few
TGCAGTGCTAGGCCTAGCAAAGAGACCCAGTACTTC,CSARPSKETQYF,TRBV20-1,TRBJ2-5,.,.
TGCAGTGCTAGTATTCCGGGTTTCGACAAAAACATTCAGTACTTC,CSASIPGFDKNIQYF,TRBV20-1,TRBJ2-4,.,.
TGTGCCAGCCAACGACAGGGGAGCTCCTACGAGCAGTACTTC,CASQRQGSSYEQYF,TRBV2,TRBJ2-7,TRBD1,.
TGCAGCGTTGAAAGTCCTAGCGGGGGGGCCCCGGGTCTTCGGCAAGAGACCCAGTACTTC,CSVESPSGGAPGLRQETQYF,TRBV29-1,TRBJ2-5,TRBD2,.
TGTGCCAGCAGCTTAGCGCAAATCCCCACCTACGAGCAGTACTTC,CASSLAQIPTYEQYF,TRBV7-2,TRBJ2-7,.,.
TGTGCCAGCAGTTACTTGGGACAGGGGGGCGAGCAGTACTTC,CASSYLGQGGEQYF,TRBV6-5,TRBJ2-7,TRBD1,.